This TCR beta chain was profiled in a study of CD8 T cells in ankylosing spondylitis. Study results and caveats: Blood of patients with ankylosing spondylitis appeared to be characterized by a TCR beta motif of several highly homologous variants.

About this clonotype: The antigen is not known.

Each CDR3 protein is one row after TCRdb ran MiXCR on the 5' RACE reads. This table has fewer than 500,000 distinct CDR3 sequences, around 24% appearing once. This CDR3 contains 15 residues. V shed 5 bases, J shed 5 bases, and the junction held 12 bases outside the gene matches. From germline, CDR1 is DFQATT and CDR2 SNEGSKA (reference sequence). V usage is TRBV20-1 and J usage is TRBJ2-1, with 7 bases that match TRBD2. The receptor was isolated from a male donor with ankylosing spondylitis. Sequenced material: blood, either unsorted or a sorted T cell fraction (not recorded which). This CDR3 is CSAPHGLVYHNEQFF. The CDR3 DNA sequence: TGCAGTGCTCCCCACGGACTAGTATACCACAATGAGCAGTTCTTC.